The present TCR beta chain was sequenced within a study of cytomegalovirus exposure and HLA in healthy donors. Study-level points and caveats: Overall, some 160 TCR beta chains were annotated as cytomegalovirus-associated.

This CDR3 contains 20 residues. Germline V gene data show CDR1 as SGDLS and CDR2 as YYNGEE. V was trimmed by 4 bases and J by 2 bases, leaving 29 bases between them. A note on this clone: Its antigen is unknown.

13 Jbeta primers and 60 Vbeta primers were used for the PCR. Here immunoSEQ multiplex PCR was the method, and the copy in TCRdb shows in-frame clones only, minus some. The sample shows approximately 300,000 clones, about four fifths of them seen only once. The receptor was derived from a girl aged 2 to 10 in good health and CMV-seronegative. This sequence joins TRBV9 and TRBJ2-3, with a possible D match to TRBD2 (6 bases). Sequences were obtained from PBMCs. CDR3 sequence reads: CASSPPGGAYPLINTDTQYF. For the CDR3, the DNA is TGTGCCAGCAGCCCTCCGGGCGGGGCATACCCCCTAATAAACACAGATACGCAGTATTTT.